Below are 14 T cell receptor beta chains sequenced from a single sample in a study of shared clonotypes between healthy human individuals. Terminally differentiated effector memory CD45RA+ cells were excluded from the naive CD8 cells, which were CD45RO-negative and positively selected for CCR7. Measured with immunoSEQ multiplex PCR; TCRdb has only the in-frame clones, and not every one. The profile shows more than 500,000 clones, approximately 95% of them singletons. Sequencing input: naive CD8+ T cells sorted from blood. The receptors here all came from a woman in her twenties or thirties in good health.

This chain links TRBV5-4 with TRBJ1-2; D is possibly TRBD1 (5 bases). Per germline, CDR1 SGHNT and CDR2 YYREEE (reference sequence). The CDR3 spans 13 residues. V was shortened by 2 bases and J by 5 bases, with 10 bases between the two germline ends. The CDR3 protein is CASSFTGSYGYTF. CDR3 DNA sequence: TGTGCCAGCAGCTTCACAGGCTCATATGGCTACACCTTC.

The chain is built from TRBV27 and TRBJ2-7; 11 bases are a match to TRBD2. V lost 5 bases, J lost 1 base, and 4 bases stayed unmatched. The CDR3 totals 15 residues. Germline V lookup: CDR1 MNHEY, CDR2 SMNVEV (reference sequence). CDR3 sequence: CASSGIAGGSYEQYF. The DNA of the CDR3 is TGTGCCAGCAGTGGAATAGCGGGAGGGTCCTACGAGCAGTACTTC.

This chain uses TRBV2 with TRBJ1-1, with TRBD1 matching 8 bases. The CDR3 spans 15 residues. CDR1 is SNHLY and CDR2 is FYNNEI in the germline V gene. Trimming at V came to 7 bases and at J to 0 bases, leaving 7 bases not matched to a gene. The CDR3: CASTLTGALNTEAFF. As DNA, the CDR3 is TGTGCCAGCACCTTGACAGGGGCCTTGAACACTGAAGCTTTCTTT.

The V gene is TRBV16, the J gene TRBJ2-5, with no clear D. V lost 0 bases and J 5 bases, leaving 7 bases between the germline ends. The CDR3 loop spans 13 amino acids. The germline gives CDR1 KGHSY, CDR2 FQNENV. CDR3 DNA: TGTGCCAGCAGCCAATCGGGGATGGAGACCCAGTACTTC. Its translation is CASSQSGMETQYF.

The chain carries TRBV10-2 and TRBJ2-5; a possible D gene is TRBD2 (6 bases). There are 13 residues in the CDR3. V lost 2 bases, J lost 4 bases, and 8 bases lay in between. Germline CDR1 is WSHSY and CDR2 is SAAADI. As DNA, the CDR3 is TGCGCCAGCAGTGAGATGGGGGGAGAGACCCAGTACTTC. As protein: CASSEMGGETQYF.

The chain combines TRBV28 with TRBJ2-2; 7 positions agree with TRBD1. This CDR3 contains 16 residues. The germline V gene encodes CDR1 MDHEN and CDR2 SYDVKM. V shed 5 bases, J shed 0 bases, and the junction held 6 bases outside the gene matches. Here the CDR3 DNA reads TGTGCCAGCAGTGGGGACAGTAACGCGAACACCGGGGAGCTGTTTTTT. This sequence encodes CASSGDSNANTGELFF. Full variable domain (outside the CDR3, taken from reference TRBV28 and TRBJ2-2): DVKVTQSSRYLVKRTGEKVFLECVQDMDHENMFWYRQDPGLGLRLIYFSYDVKMKEKGDIPEGYSVSREKKERFSLILESASTNQTSMYLCASSGDSNANTGELFFGEGSRLTVL.

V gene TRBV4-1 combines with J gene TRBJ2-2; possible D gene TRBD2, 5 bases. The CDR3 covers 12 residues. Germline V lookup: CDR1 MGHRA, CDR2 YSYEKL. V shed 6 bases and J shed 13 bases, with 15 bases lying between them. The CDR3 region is CASRQPPGRLFF. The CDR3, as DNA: TGCGCCAGCAGGCAACCCCCGGGAAGGCTGTTTTTT.

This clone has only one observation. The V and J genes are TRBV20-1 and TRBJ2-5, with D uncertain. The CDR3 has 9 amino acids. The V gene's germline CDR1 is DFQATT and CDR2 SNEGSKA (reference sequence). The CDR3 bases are TGCAGCATTCAAGAGACCCAGTACTTC. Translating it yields CSIQETQYF.

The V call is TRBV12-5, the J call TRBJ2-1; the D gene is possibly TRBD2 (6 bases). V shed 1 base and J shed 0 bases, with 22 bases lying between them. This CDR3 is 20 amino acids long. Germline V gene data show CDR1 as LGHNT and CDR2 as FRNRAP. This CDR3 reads CASGLEMGEVAPFSYNEQFF. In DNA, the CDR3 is TGTGCTAGTGGTTTGGAGATGGGGGAGGTCGCACCCTTCTCCTACAATGAGCAGTTCTTC. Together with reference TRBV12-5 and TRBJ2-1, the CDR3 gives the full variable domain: DARVTQTPRHKVTEMGQEVTMRCQPILGHNTVFWYRQTMMQGLELLAYFRNRAPLDDSGMPKDRFSAEMPDATLATLKIQPSEPRDSAVYFCASGLEMGEVAPFSYNEQFFGPGTRLTVL.

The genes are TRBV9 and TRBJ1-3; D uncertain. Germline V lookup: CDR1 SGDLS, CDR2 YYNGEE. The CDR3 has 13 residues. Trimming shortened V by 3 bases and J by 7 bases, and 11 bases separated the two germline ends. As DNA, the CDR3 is TGTGCCAGCAGCGCCCCCCCTCGGAACACCATATATTTT. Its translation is CASSAPPRNTIYF.

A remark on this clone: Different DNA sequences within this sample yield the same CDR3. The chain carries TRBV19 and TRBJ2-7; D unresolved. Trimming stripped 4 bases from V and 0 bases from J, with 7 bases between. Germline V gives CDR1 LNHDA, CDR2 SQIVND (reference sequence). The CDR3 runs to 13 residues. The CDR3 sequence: CASSTGGSYEQYF. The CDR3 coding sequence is TGTGCCAGTAGTACCGGCGGCTCCTACGAGCAGTACTTC.

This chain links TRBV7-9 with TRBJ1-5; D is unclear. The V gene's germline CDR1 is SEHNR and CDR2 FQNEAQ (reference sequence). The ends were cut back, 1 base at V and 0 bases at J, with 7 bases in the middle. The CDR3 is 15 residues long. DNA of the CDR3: TGTGCCAGCAGCTTAGGTGGGGATAGCAATCAGCCCCAGCATTTT. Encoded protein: CASSLGGDSNQPQHF.

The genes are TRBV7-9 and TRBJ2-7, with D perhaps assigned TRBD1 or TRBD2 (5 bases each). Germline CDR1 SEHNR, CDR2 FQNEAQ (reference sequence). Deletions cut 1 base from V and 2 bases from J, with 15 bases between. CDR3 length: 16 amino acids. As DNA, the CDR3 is TGTGCCAGCAGCTTAGATTGGGGACCAGACCCCTACGAGCAGTACTTC. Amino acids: CASSLDWGPDPYEQYF.

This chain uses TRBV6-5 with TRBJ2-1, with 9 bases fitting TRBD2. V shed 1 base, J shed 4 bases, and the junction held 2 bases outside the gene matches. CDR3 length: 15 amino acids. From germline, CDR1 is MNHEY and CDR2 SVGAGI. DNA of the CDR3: TGTGCCAGCAGTTACTTAGCGGGAGTGTACAATGAGCAGTTCTTC. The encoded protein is CASSYLAGVYNEQFF.